These 16 T cell receptor beta chains share one sample of origin, sequenced in a study of blood T cells in healthy people across ages. Sample-barcoded 5' priming and a J-beta primer mix drove a second PCR of 7 to 11 cycles. MiXCR, applied by TCRdb to the 5' RACE reads, yields one record per CDR3 protein. The sample shows some 730,000 distinct CDR3 sequences, around a fifth of them seen only once. Sequenced: blood. These receptor sequences come from a man in his 70s in good health.

This clonotype was counted once. The chain uses TRBV12-3 or TRBV12-4 and TRBJ2-5, with D maybe TRBD2 (6 bases). The V gene lost 3 bases and the J gene lost 3 bases, with 11 bases spanning the gap. This CDR3 spans 14 amino acids. This CDR3 is CASSFLGGEETQYF. The CDR3 nucleotides are TGTGCCAGCAGTTTTTTGGGGGGTGAAGAGACCCAGTACTTC.

This clonotype was seen a handful of times. The chain joins TRBV7-2 to TRBJ2-5, with D uncertain. CDR1 and CDR2 from the germline V gene are SGHTA and FQGNSA. The CDR3 is 12 amino acids. The V and J ends lost 0 bases and 7 bases respectively, with 6 bases between them. CDR3 sequence (DNA): TGTGCCAGCAGCTTAGCGGATAGGACCCAGTACTTC. The encoded protein is CASSLADRTQYF.

The chain joins TRBV14 to TRBJ2-2; D is ambiguous. V was shortened by 1 base and J by 4 bases, with 10 bases between the two germline ends. CDR3 size: 15 residues. Per the germline V gene, CDR1 is SGHDN and CDR2 is FVKESK. CDR3 region: CASSQAWGFTGELFF. The CDR3 region has the DNA TGTGCCAGCAGCCAAGCATGGGGTTTCACCGGGGAGCTGTTTTTT.

On this clonotype: This may arise from a read error, as a much more abundant clone is one base away. The gene calls are TRBV6-5 and TRBJ1-4; D unclear. This CDR3 contains 15 residues. CDR1 and CDR2 from the germline V gene are MNHEY and SVGAGI. V was clipped by 6 bases and J by 1 base, with 12 bases between them. The CDR3 is CASSPSGRTNEKLFF. In DNA, the CDR3 is TGTGCCAGCAGCCCATCGGGGAGAACTAATGAAAAACTGTTTTTT.

J is TRBJ1-5 and V is TRBV20-1; D is possibly TRBD1 (5 bases). Trimming pared 5 bases from V and 4 bases from J, leaving 12 bases between. The CDR3 covers 13 residues. In germline, CDR1 is DFQATT, CDR2 SNEGSKA (reference sequence). The CDR3 spells CSASQTENQPQHF. The CDR3 bases are TGCAGTGCTTCACAGACAGAGAATCAGCCCCAGCATTTT.

Written as DNA, the CDR3 is TGTGCCAGCAGCTCCCATCTGGGCGGGACCAACACAGATACGCAGTATTTT. Residues: CASSSHLGGTNTDTQYF. The V and J genes are TRBV12-3 or TRBV12-4 and TRBJ2-3; perhaps TRBD2 as D (6 bases). This CDR3 region has 17 residues. V lost 6 bases and J 2 bases, leaving 21 bases between the germline ends.

This clonotype was observed a few times. This chain links TRBV20-1 with TRBJ1-5, with 10 nucleotides matching TRBD1. The J segment lost 4 bases and the V segment lost 0 bases, leaving 3 bases of the junction unmatched. The CDR3 consists of 15 residues. CDR1 and CDR2 (germline): DFQATT, SNEGSKA (reference sequence). The chain's CDR3 is CSARDGTGVNQPQHF. In DNA, the CDR3 is TGCAGTGCTAGAGACGGGACAGGGGTGAATCAGCCCCAGCATTTT.

This clonotype was counted at least ten times. The V gene is TRBV6-5, the J gene TRBJ1-6; unclear D gene. Trimming took 11 bases from V and 8 from J, leaving 13 bases between them. This CDR3 spans 12 amino acids. Germline CDR1 is MNHEY and CDR2 is SVGAGI. In nucleotides, the CDR3 is TGTGCCGCCTGTCTTGTAGATTCACCCCTCCACTTT. This translates into CAACLVDSPLHF.

This clonotype was seen ten or more times. The chain joins TRBV19 to TRBJ2-1; D is unresolved. Germline-derived CDR1 and CDR2 are LNHDA and SQIVND (reference sequence). There are 15 residues in the CDR3. V was cut by 3 bases and J by 5 bases, with 14 bases left in between. The CDR3 loop is CASSIVSSVHNEQFF. CDR3 coding DNA: TGTGCCAGTAGTATCGTGAGTTCCGTCCACAATGAGCAGTTCTTC.

V and J are TRBV7-6 and TRBJ1-1; D might be TRBD1 (6 bases). The germline V gene has CDR1 SGHVS and CDR2 FNYEAQ. The CDR3 length is 16 residues. The V and J ends lost 0 bases and 6 bases respectively, with 17 bases between them. CDR3 amino acids: CASSLASGGTLAEAFF. DNA for the CDR3: TGTGCCAGCAGCTTAGCCTCGGGAGGGACACTTGCTGAAGCTTTCTTT.

The chain recombines TRBV12-3 or TRBV12-4 with TRBJ2-3, with D uncertain. V was trimmed by 5 bases and J by 3 bases, leaving 9 bases between them. The length of the CDR3 is 13 residues. The CDR3 nucleotides are TGTGCCAGCAGTCGGGCAGGAACAGATACGCAGTATTTT. This codes for CASSRAGTDTQYF.

In its sample, this clonotype was seen a few times. This chain connects TRBV7-9 to TRBJ2-5; TRBD1 agrees at 7 bases. Trimming at V came to 0 bases and at J to 0 bases, leaving 1 base not matched to a gene. The CDR3 sequence is 15 residues long. Germline V gives CDR1 SEHNR, CDR2 FQNEAQ (reference sequence). Here the CDR3 DNA reads TGTGCCAGCAGCTTAGCACAGGGGTACCAAGAGACCCAGTACTTC. It translates to CASSLAQGYQETQYF.

The chain combines TRBV5-1 with TRBJ2-2; TRBD1 matches at 8 bases. The V segment lost 4 bases and the J segment 0 bases; nucleotides outside the gene matches: 2. This CDR3 comprises 15 residues. The germline V gene has CDR1 SGHRS and CDR2 YFSETQ. The DNA for the CDR3 is TGCGCCAGCAGCATGGGACAGGCGAACACCGGGGAGCTGTTTTTT. It translates to CASSMGQANTGELFF.

This clonotype turned up a few times. V and J are TRBV6-6 and TRBJ1-3; 9 bases line up with TRBD1. Germline V gives CDR1 MNHNY, CDR2 SVGAGI (reference sequence). V shed 6 bases, J shed 3 bases, and the junction held 9 bases outside the gene matches. The CDR3 is made up of 16 amino acids. The CDR3 sequence is CASSLAPGQGGNTIYF. DNA of the CDR3: TGTGCCAGCAGCCTAGCCCCGGGACAGGGTGGAAACACCATATATTTT.

V usage is TRBV29-1 and J usage is TRBJ2-5; 15 bases fit TRBD2. The J call may not be correct, given that the DNA end is closer to TRBJ2-7. This CDR3 comprises 16 residues. Germline assignment: CDR1 SQVTM and CDR2 ANQGSEA. CDR3 bases: TGCAGCGCCAGAGGACTAGCGGGGGGGTCCATGGACGAGCAGTACTTC. Its protein product is CSARGLAGGSMDEQYF.

This clonotype was detected a few times. The J gene is TRBJ1-3, the V gene TRBV9; D gene uncertain. The CDR3 extends over 15 amino acids. Trimming cost V 2 bases and J 0 bases, with 9 bases left between them. In germline, CDR1 is SGDLS, CDR2 YYNGEE. The CDR3 region is CASSVSGSSGNTIYF. The CDR3, as DNA: TGTGCCAGCAGCGTGTCTGGGTCCTCTGGAAACACCATATATTTT.